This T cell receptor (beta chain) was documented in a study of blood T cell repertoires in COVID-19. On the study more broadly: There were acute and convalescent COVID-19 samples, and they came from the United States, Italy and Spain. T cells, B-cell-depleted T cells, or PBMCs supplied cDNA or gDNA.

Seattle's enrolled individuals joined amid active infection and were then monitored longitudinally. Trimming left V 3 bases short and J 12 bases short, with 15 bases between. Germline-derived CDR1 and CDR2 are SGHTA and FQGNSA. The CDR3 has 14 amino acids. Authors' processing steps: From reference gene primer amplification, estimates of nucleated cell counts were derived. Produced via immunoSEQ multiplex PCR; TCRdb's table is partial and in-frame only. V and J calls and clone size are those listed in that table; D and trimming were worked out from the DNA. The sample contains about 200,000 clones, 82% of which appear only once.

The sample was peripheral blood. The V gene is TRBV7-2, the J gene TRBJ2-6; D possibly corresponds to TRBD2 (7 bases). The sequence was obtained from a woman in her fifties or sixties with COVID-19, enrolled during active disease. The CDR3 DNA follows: TGTGCCAGCAGCTTGGGGGGAGGGACACGCGTCCTGACTTTC. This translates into CASSLGGGTRVLTF.